The text below deals with one T cell receptor beta chain. The table came from immunoSEQ multiplex PCR; TCRdb's copy has only in-frame clones and leaves some out. Among about 380,000 clones listed, about 96% were seen once. The entry originates in a study of shared clonotypes between healthy human individuals. This clonotype originated in a man aged 30 to 39 in good health. Sequenced material: memory CD8+ T cells sorted from blood. The subset here: CD45RO+ cells pooled with CCR7-negative TemRA cells.

In DNA form, the CDR3 reads TGTGCCAGCAGTTTCCTTTACATTCAGTACTTC. It is translated as CASSFLYIQYF. This rearrangement joins TRBV28 to TRBJ2-4; D is ambiguous. V lost 3 bases and J 8 bases, leaving 5 bases between the germline ends. Germline V gene data show CDR1 as MDHEN and CDR2 as SYDVKM. The CDR3 has 11 residues.